The sequence of this T cell receptor (beta chain) was determined in a study of early T cells in non-severe SARS-CoV-2 infection. Each CDR3 protein is one row after TCRdb ran MiXCR on the 5' RACE reads. The data show some 77,000 distinct CDR3 sequences, about 5% seen once. Study conclusions and caveats: The study's VDJdb matching favored anti-spike CD8 responses and missed private and CD4 specificities.

This clonotype was counted only a few times. Its specificity is not known. CDR3 length equals 13 residues. Looked up from germline, CDR1 is SEHNR and CDR2 is FQNEAQ (reference sequence). With 5 bases removed from V and 2 bases from J, the gap between germline ends came to 10 bases. Source: whole blood, taken at baseline. V gene TRBV7-9 combines with J gene TRBJ2-7; D possibly corresponds to TRBD1 (5 bases). The TCR comes from an adult who was a healthcare worker with PCR-confirmed SARS-CoV-2 infection or an uninfected control (not recorded which). The CDR3 loop reads CASSTRTPYEQYF. CDR3 nucleotide sequence: TGTGCCAGCAGCACCAGGACACCCTACGAGCAGTACTTC.